One sample yielded the 10 T cell receptor beta chains listed below, sequenced in a study of cytomegalovirus exposure and HLA in healthy donors. Researchers ran the PCR with 60 Vbeta and 13 Jbeta primers. Only in-frame clones appear in the TCRdb table, and some are missing; sequencing was by immunoSEQ multiplex PCR. The table for this sample gives 65,000 to 80,000 clones. The material sequenced was PBMCs. The source is a young man in good health and CMV-seronegative.

The chain carries TRBV7-9 and TRBJ1-4; D unresolved. The CDR3 sequence is 14 residues long. Per germline, CDR1 SEHNR and CDR2 FQNEAQ (reference sequence). The ends were cut back, 6 bases at V and 7 bases at J, with 15 bases in the middle. CDR3 protein: CASSHREGPEKLFF. CDR3 DNA: TGTGCCAGCAGTCATCGAGAGGGTCCTGAAAAACTGTTTTTT.

V and J are TRBV30 and TRBJ2-7, with TRBD1 matching 7 bases. Germline assignment: CDR1 GTSNPN and CDR2 SVGIG (reference sequence). With 0 bases clipped from V and 4 bases from J, the junction kept 6 bases outside the gene matches. CDR3 length: 14 amino acids. CDR3 sequence (DNA): TGTGCCTGGAGTGTAGGGACAGTCCTTTACGAGCAGTACTTC. As protein: CAWSVGTVLYEQYF.

This chain uses TRBV29-1 with TRBJ2-1; the match to TRBD2 covers 12 bases. This CDR3 comprises 16 residues. J was trimmed by 8 bases and V by 5 bases; bases with no gene match: 13. CDR1 is SQVTM, CDR2 ANQGSEA, per germline. The CDR3 sequence: CSVSPSGRAGGHEQFF. In DNA form, the CDR3 reads TGCAGCGTTTCCCCTAGCGGGAGGGCCGGAGGTCATGAGCAGTTCTTC.

The chain is built from TRBV6-6 and TRBJ2-1, with 13 positions matching TRBD2. The CDR3 is made up of 16 amino acids. With V trimmed by 7 bases and J by 7 bases, 10 bases remained unmatched. CDR1 is MNHNY, CDR2 SVGAGI, per germline (reference sequence). The CDR3 nucleotides are TGTGCCAGCACCCCCACCCAGGGACTAGCGGGAAATGAGCAGTTCTTC. Its protein product is CASTPTQGLAGNEQFF.

The chain employs TRBV5-1 and TRBJ2-5; no clear D. Gene TRBJ2-7 matches the end of the DNA better, so the J call may be wrong. The CDR3 is made up of 13 amino acids. The germline V gene has CDR1 SGHRS and CDR2 YFSETQ. CDR3 sequence: CASSLDSLTEQYF. In DNA form, the CDR3 reads TGCGCCAGCAGCTTGGACTCACTAACCGAGCAGTACTTC.

Details on this clone: A read error may account for a junction end that differs from germline. CDR3 nucleotides: TGCAGCGTTAAAGACAGGGGGCGCGGGGGCACCGGGGAGCTGTTTTTT. It encodes CSVKDRGRGGTGELFF. V usage is TRBV29-1 and J usage is TRBJ2-2, with TRBD1 identical over 10 bases. Germline V gene sequence: CDR1 SQVTM, CDR2 ANQGSEA. The CDR3 is made up of 16 amino acids.

The chain couples TRBV10-3 to TRBJ1-1; TRBD1 matches 7 bases. Germline assignment: CDR1 ENHRY and CDR2 SYGVKD. V shed 5 bases and J 5 bases; nucleotides not matched to a gene: 23. This CDR3 is built from 19 residues. CDR3 nucleotides: TGTGCCATCAGTCCCACGGATTGGGACAGTAGAGGAAGGGGGACTGAAGCTTTCTTT. It specifies CAISPTDWDSRGRGTEAFF.

The chain uses TRBV4-1 and TRBJ1-1; D is unclear. Per germline, CDR1 MGHRA and CDR2 YSYEKL. V shed 0 bases and J shed 7 bases, with 9 bases lying between them. There are 13 residues in the CDR3. CDR3 DNA sequence: TGCGCCAGCAGCCAAGAGGGGAGGGTTGAAGCTTTCTTT. This sequence encodes CASSQEGRVEAFF.

This chain connects TRBV6-1 to TRBJ1-5; possibly TRBD1 for D (5 bases). With 3 bases removed from V and 5 bases from J, the gap between germline ends came to 14 bases. CDR1 and CDR2 from the germline V gene are MNHNS and SASEGT. CDR3 size: 15 residues. DNA for the CDR3: TGTGCCAGCAGTGAGCTCAGGGTGCAGGATCAGCCCCAGCATTTT. Protein: CASSELRVQDQPQHF.

The V call is TRBV6-1, the J call TRBJ1-4; tentative D call: TRBD1 (6 bases). This CDR3 has 15 residues. Per the germline V gene, CDR1 is MNHNS and CDR2 is SASEGT. Trimming shortened V by 1 base and J by 6 bases, and 12 bases separated the two germline ends. In DNA, the CDR3 is TGTGCCAGCAGTGAAGGGTGGGAGGGGGATGAAAAACTGTTTTTT. Its translation is CASSEGWEGDEKLFF.